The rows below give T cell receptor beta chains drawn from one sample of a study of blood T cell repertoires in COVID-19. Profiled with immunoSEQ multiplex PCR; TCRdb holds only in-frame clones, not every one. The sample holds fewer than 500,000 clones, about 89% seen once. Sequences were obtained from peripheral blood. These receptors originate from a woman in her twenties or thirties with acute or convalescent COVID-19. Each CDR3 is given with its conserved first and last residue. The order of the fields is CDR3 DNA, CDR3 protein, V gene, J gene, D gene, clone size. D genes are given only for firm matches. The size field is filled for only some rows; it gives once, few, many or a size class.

TGTGCCAGCTCATCGACAGCGAACAATGAGCAGTTCTTC	CASSSTANNEQFF	TRBV18	TRBJ2-1	.	.
TGTGCCACCAGTGATTTTTCGGAGGTAGCCGGGGAGCTGTTTTTT	CATSDFSEVAGELFF	TRBV24-1	TRBJ2-2	.	.
TGCGCCAGCAGCGACAGGGGATTACAAGAGACCCAGTACTTC	CASSDRGLQETQYF	TRBV5-1	TRBJ2-5	TRBD1	.
TGTGCCAGCAGTTTGCCCGGGACAGGGGGCCAAGATACGCAGTATTTT	CASSLPGTGGQDTQYF	TRBV28	TRBJ2-3	TRBD1	.
TGTGCCACCAGTGATCCGATTGAGAATGAGCAGTTCTTC	CATSDPIENEQFF	TRBV24-1	TRBJ2-1	.	.
TGTGCCAGCAGTTATAAGGTCCGAAGGGAGCCATTAACCAATCAGCCCCAGCATTTT	CASSYKVRREPLTNQPQHF	TRBV6-7	TRBJ1-5	.	.
TGTGCCAGCATCAAAACCAGGGGCCGGGGTAATTCACCCCTCCACTTT	CASIKTRGRGNSPLHF	TRBV6-4	TRBJ1-6	.	.
TGTGCCAGCAGCTTTCTTACTAACTATGGCTACACCTTC	CASSFLTNYGYTF	TRBV7-2	TRBJ1-2	.	.
TGCGCCAGCAGTGAGCGGGGGGTTTACGAGCAGTACTTC	CASSERGVYEQYF	TRBV10-2	TRBJ2-7	TRBD2	.
TGTGCCTGGCGGCGGGACAGGGATTCCGAGCAGTACTTC	CAWRRDRDSEQYF	TRBV30	TRBJ2-7	TRBD1	.
TGCGCCAGCAGCTCAAAAAATCGGTCGGGACAGGGGCATCTGGCTGGAAACACCATATATTTT	CASSSKNRSGQGHLAGNTIYF	TRBV5-1	TRBJ1-3	TRBD1	.
TGTGCCAGCAGCCCCCATGACAGGGGGCGCGGACAGCCCCAGCATTTT	CASSPHDRGRGQPQHF	TRBV3-1/TRBV3-2	TRBJ1-5	TRBD1	.
TGTGCCAGCAGTTTATCGACACAGTACTACGAGCAGTACTTC	CASSLSTQYYEQYF	TRBV27	TRBJ2-7	.	.
TGTGCCAGCAGTAAGACCCCGGGGGGTGAGCAGTTCTTC	CASSKTPGGEQFF	TRBV12-3/TRBV12-4	TRBJ2-1	TRBD2	.
TGTGCCTGGAGTATGGGGGCAGGCTATGGCTACACCTTC	CAWSMGAGYGYTF	TRBV30	TRBJ1-2	.	.
TGTGCCAGCAGCCCCACGACAGGGGGGGGCTCCTATAATTCACCCCTCCACTTT	CASSPTTGGGSYNSPLHF	TRBV5-5	TRBJ1-6	TRBD1	.
TGTGCCAGCAGTGCCCCCAAATTC	CASSAPKF	TRBV6-4	TRBJ2-7	.	few
TGTGCCAGCAGCGTAGAACAGAGCTCCTACAATGAGCAGTTCTTC	CASSVEQSSYNEQFF	TRBV9	TRBJ2-1	.	.
TGTGCCATTACCAACAGGGTGGCCAGTAATTCACCCCTCCACTTT	CAITNRVASNSPLHF	TRBV28	TRBJ1-6	.	.
TGTGCCAGCAGCCCAAGGCCAGAGAGGTACGCTAGCACAGATACGCAGTATTTT	CASSPRPERYASTDTQYF	TRBV5-6	TRBJ2-3	.	.
TGTGCCACCAGTGATTTGGCGGGAACTGAAGCTTTCTTT	CATSDLAGTEAFF	TRBV24-1	TRBJ1-1	.	.
TGCAGTGCTAGTCGGGGGGCGAACTATGGCTACACCTTC	CSASRGANYGYTF	TRBV20-1	TRBJ1-2	.	.
TGTGCCAGCAGCTCGGGACAGCAAAGCTCACCCCTCCACTTT	CASSSGQQSSPLHF	TRBV5-4	TRBJ1-6	TRBD1	.
TGTGCCAGCTCACTACAGGGGGCTACGGCTGGAAACACCATATATTTT	CASSLQGATAGNTIYF	TRBV18	TRBJ1-3	TRBD1	.